These 3 T cell receptor beta chains were sequenced from one sample in a study of Ad26.COV2.S vaccination and SARS-CoV-2 variants. Treatment of the sample: roughly 18 received Ad26.COV2.S at low or high dose, single or two shots; several received placebo; per-sample allocation not given. Each sample was drawn 63 days after the first injection (of vaccine or placebo). The repertoire was sequenced with immunoSEQ multiplex PCR; TCRdb's copy has only in-frame clones and lacks some. The table includes roughly 240,000 clones, roughly 90% detected once. The sequencing here drew on peripheral blood, taken in a trial of Ad26.COV2.S vaccine versus placebo. The receptor set was obtained from a person between 18 and 60 years old who received the Ad26.COV2.S COVID-19 vaccine or a placebo.

This rearrangement joins TRBV9 to TRBJ1-6; D is unresolved. CDR1 is SGDLS and CDR2 is YYNGEE in the germline V gene. Trimming pared 0 bases from V and 9 bases from J, leaving 10 bases between. The CDR3 length is 14 residues. The CDR3 region is CASSVGADTSPLHF. The DNA for the CDR3 is TGTGCCAGCAGCGTAGGGGCAGACACTTCACCCCTCCACTTT.

The gene calls are TRBV12-3 or TRBV12-4 and TRBJ1-2; a possible D gene is TRBD1 (5 bases). The V and J ends lost 3 bases and 8 bases respectively, with 13 bases between them. This CDR3 comprises 13 residues. The CDR3 protein is CASSFGRAAGYTF. CDR3 DNA sequence: TGTGCCAGCAGTTTCGGCAGGGCCGCCGGCTACACCTTC.

Concerning this clone itself: A junction boundary mismatches the germline segment, possibly from a read error. The CDR3 DNA reads TGCGCCAGCAGCCAAGAGGGCAGCACTACCACCTACGGGCAGTACTTC. Protein sequence: CASSQEGSTTTYGQYF. J is TRBJ2-7 and V is TRBV4-3; D not resolved. Germline V gene lookup returns CDR1 LGHNA and CDR2 YSLEER. The CDR3 sequence is 16 residues long.